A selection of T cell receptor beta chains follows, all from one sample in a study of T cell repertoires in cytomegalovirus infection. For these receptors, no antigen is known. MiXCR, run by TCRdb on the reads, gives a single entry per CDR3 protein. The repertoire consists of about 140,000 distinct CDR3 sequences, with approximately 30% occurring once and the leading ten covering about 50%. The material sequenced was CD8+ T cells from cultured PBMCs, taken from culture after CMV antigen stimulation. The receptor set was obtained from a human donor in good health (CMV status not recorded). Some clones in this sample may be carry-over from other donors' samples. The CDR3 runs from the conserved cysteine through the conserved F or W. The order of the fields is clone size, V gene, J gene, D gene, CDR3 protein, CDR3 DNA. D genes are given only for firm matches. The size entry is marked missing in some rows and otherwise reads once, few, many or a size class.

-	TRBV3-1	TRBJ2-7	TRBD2	CASSQDSGTTGGMEYF	TGTGCCAGCAGCCAAGATTCTGGGACTACGGGCGGAATGGAGTACTTC
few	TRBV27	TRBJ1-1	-	CASSFFGSNTEAFF	TGTGCCAGCAGTTTTTTCGGATCGAACACTGAAGCTTTCTTT
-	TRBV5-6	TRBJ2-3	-	CASSSIKMSSSSQYF	TGTGCCAGCAGCTCCATCAAAATGAGTAGTTCGTCGCAGTATTTT
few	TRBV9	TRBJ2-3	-	CASSGIGDTQYF	TGTGCCAGCAGCGGGATCGGAGATACGCAGTATTTT
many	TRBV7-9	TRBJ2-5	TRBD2	CASSPRSSGGALSQYF	TGTGCCAGCAGCCCCCGGTCCAGCGGGGGGGCCCTATCCCAGTACTTC
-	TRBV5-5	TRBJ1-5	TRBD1	CASSLGTGADTRLANQPQHF	TGTGCCAGCAGCTTGGGGACAGGGGCCGATACTCGACTGGCGAATCAGCCCCAGCATTTT
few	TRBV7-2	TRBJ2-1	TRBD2	CASSLRSAGNEQFF	TGTGCCAGCAGCTTAAGGTCAGCGGGGAATGAGCAGTTCTTC
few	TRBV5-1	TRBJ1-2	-	CASSLHRDINYGYTF	TGCGCCAGCAGCTTGCACCGGGACATTAACTATGGCTACACCTTC
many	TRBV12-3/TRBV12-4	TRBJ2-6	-	CASSPPEAGANVLTF	TGTGCCAGCAGTCCCCCGGAGGCCGGGGCCAACGTCCTGACTTTC
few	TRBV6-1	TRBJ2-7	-	CASSASGWDLYEQYF	TGTGCCAGCAGTGCTTCAGGGTGGGATTTGTACGAGCAGTACTTC
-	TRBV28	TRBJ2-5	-	CASSPNVLGAYF	TGTGCCAGCAGTCCAAACGTACTCGGAGCCTACTTC
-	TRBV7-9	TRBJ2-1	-	CASSLFHLEQFF	TGTGCCAGCAGCTTGTTTCACCTTGAGCAGTTCTTC
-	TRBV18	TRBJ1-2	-	CASSLQRTANYGYTF	TGTGCCAGCTCACTACAACGGACAGCAAACTATGGCTACACCTTC
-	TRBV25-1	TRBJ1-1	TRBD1	CASSEWDRGDTEAFF	TGTGCCAGCAGTGAATGGGACAGGGGGGACACTGAAGCTTTCTTT
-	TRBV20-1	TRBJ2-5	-	CSSRPYQETQYF	TGTAGTTCGAGACCGTACCAAGAGACCCAGTACTTC
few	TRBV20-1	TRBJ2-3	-	CSASIYGGIDTQYF	TGCAGTGCTTCCATTTATGGAGGGATCGATACGCAGTATTTT
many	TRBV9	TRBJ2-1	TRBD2	CASSVGPGTSGVGSYNEQFF	TGTGCCAGCAGCGTAGGACCCGGGACTAGCGGGGTCGGGTCCTACAATGAGCAGTTCTTC
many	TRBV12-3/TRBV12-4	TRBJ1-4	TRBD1	CASSIGTGDEKLFF	TGTGCCAGCAGCATAGGGACAGGGGATGAAAAACTGTTTTTT
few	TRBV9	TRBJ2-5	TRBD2	CASTLAGDPQETQYF	TGTGCCAGCACACTAGCGGGGGATCCACAAGAGACCCAGTACTTC
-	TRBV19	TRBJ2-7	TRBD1	CASSGRDRGLYEQYF	TGTGCCAGTAGTGGCCGGGACAGGGGTCTCTACGAGCAGTACTTC
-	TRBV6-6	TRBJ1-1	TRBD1	CASQGADTEAFF	TGTGCCAGCCAGGGGGCGGACACTGAAGCTTTCTTT
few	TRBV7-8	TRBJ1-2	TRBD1	CASSPRQGFLGGYTF	TGTGCCAGCAGCCCAAGACAGGGCTTTCTCGGGGGCTACACCTTC
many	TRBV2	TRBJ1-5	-	CASSGQEEVNQPQHF	TGTGCCAGCAGTGGGCAGGAAGAGGTGAATCAGCCCCAGCATTTT
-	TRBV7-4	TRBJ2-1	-	CASSRGWGAEYNEQFF	TGTGCCAGCAGCCGAGGGTGGGGGGCGGAATACAATGAGCAGTTCTTC
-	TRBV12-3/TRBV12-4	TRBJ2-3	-	CASSLLVWGGATDTQYF	TGTGCCAGCAGTTTGTTGGTGTGGGGCGGGGCAACAGATACGCAGTATTTT
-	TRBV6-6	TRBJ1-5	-	CASRPTGAGQPQHF	TGTGCCAGCAGGCCCACGGGGGCCGGTCAGCCCCAGCATTTT
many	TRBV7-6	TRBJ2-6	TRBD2	CASTPRGGYLSGANVLTF	TGTGCCAGCACTCCCCGCGGGGGATACCTCTCTGGGGCCAACGTCCTGACTTTC
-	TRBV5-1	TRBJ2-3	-	CASSLSKGMGTDTQYF	TGCGCCAGCAGCCTTTCCAAAGGGATGGGCACAGATACGCAGTATTTT
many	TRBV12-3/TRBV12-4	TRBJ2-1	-	CASSLFHGSYNEQFF	TGTGCCAGCAGTTTGTTTCACGGGTCCTACAATGAGCAGTTCTTC
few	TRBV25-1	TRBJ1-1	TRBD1	CASIAGGQGIPNTEAFF	TGTGCCAGCATCGCTGGGGGACAGGGGATTCCGAACACTGAAGCTTTCTTT
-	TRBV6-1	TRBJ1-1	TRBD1	CASSSWTGANTEAFF	TGTGCCAGCAGTTCCTGGACAGGGGCTAACACTGAAGCTTTCTTT
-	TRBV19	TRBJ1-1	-	CASSIVWDTEAFF	TGTGCCAGTAGTATTGTGTGGGACACTGAAGCTTTCTTT
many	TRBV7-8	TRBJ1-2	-	CASSPYEAGQHGDGYTF	TGTGCCAGCAGCCCCTACGAGGCAGGCCAACACGGGGATGGCTACACCTTC
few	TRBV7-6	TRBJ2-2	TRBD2	CASSPYLGGTGELFF	TGTGCCAGCAGCCCGTACCTGGGGGGGACCGGGGAGCTGTTTTTT
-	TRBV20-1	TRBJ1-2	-	CSATWGDRGYTF	TGCAGTGCTACCTGGGGGGATCGGGGCTACACCTTC
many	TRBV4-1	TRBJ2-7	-	CASSQEPRDTGYEQYF	TGCGCCAGCAGCCAGGAACCTCGGGACACAGGGTACGAGCAGTACTTC
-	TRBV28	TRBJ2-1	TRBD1	CASRETGWAAYNEQFF	TGTGCCAGCAGGGAGACAGGGTGGGCAGCCTACAATGAGCAGTTCTTC
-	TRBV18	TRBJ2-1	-	CASSPPVRTAYNEQFF	TGTGCCAGCTCACCACCGGTTCGCACAGCCTACAATGAGCAGTTCTTC
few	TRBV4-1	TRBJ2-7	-	CASSLLTGHEQYF	TGCGCCAGCAGCCTACTGACAGGTCACGAGCAGTACTTC
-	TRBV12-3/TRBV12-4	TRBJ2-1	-	CASSLARRGEQFF	TGTGCCAGCAGTTTAGCGAGGAGGGGCGAGCAGTTCTTC
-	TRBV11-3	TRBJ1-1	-	CASSFAANTEAFF	TGTGCCAGCAGCTTCGCGGCAAACACTGAAGCTTTCTTT
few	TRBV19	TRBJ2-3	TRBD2	CASSITHAGGIGDTQYF	TGTGCCAGTAGTATCACCCATGCGGGGGGTATAGGAGATACGCAGTATTTT
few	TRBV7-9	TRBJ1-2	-	CASSAGWDYGYTF	TGTGCCAGCAGCGCCGGGTGGGACTATGGCTACACCTTC
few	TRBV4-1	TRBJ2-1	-	CASSQELDAYNEQFF	TGCGCCAGCAGCCAAGAACTAGATGCTTACAATGAGCAGTTCTTC
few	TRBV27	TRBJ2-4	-	CASSQRVAKNIQYF	TGTGCCAGCAGTCAAAGGGTAGCCAAAAACATTCAGTACTTC
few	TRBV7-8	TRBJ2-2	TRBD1	CASSLEQGWEYTGELFF	TGTGCCAGCAGCTTAGAACAGGGGTGGGAGTACACCGGGGAGCTGTTTTTT
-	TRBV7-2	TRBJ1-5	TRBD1	CASSSMTGSQPQHF	TGTGCCAGCAGCTCCATGACAGGGAGCCAGCCCCAGCATTTT
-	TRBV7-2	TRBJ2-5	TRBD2	CASSSVGTTLQETQYF	TGTGCCAGCAGCTCAGTCGGGACTACCCTCCAAGAGACCCAGTACTTC
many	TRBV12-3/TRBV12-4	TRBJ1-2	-	CASSLGSYGYTF	TGTGCCAGTAGCCTGGGCAGCTATGGCTACACCTTC
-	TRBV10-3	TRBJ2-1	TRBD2	CAISESLAAYNEQFF	TGTGCCATCAGTGAGTCACTAGCGGCGTACAATGAGCAGTTCTTC
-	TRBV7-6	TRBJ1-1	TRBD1	CASSPIQGIHTEAFF	TGTGCCAGCAGCCCCATACAGGGGATCCACACTGAAGCTTTCTTT
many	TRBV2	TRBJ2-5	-	CASTSGPAQETQYF	TGTGCCAGCACCTCGGGACCGGCACAAGAGACCCAGTACTTC
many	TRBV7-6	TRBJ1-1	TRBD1	CASSSGGTEAFF	TGTGCCAGCAGCTCAGGGGGTACTGAAGCTTTCTTT
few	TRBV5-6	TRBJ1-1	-	CASTQGAEAFF	TGTGCCAGCACCCAGGGAGCTGAAGCTTTCTTT
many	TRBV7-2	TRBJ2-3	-	CASSLGAGAFTDTQYF	TGTGCCAGCAGCCTCGGGGCGGGGGCCTTCACAGATACGCAGTATTTT
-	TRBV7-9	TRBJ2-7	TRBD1	CASSFGQVLRHEQYF	TGTGCCAGCAGCTTTGGACAGGTTTTGCGCCACGAGCAGTACTTC
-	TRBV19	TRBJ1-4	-	CASRYKAAEKLFF	TGTGCCAGTAGGTACAAGGCAGCTGAAAAACTGTTTTTT
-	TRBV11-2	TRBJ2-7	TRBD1	CASSLDRRTGFYEQYF	TGTGCCAGCAGCTTAGATCGTAGGACAGGATTCTACGAGCAGTACTTC
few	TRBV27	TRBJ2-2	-	CASSPTYSGELFF	TGTGCCAGCAGTCCCACTTACTCCGGGGAGCTGTTTTTT